This paragraph reports one TCR beta chain. The data stem from a study of T cells after yellow fever vaccination. Trimming left V 4 bases short and J 7 bases short, with 14 bases between. Germline V gives CDR1 WSHSY, CDR2 SAAADI. The CDR3 sequence is 14 residues long. TCRdb re-called the 5' RACE reads through MiXCR, storing one row per CDR3 protein. This table holds about 340,000 distinct CDR3 sequences, roughly 4.3% found once. This chain uses TRBV10-2 with TRBJ2-4; TRBD2 might be the D (6 bases). The TCR was taken from a man between 18 and 35 years old who received the YFV17D yellow fever vaccine. The sample consisted of PBMCs, taken 5 days after the yellow fever booster vaccination. In nucleotides, the CDR3 is TGCGCCAGCAGTGTCCCGCACCGGGGGAACATTCAGTACTTC. Translation gives CASSVPHRGNIQYF.